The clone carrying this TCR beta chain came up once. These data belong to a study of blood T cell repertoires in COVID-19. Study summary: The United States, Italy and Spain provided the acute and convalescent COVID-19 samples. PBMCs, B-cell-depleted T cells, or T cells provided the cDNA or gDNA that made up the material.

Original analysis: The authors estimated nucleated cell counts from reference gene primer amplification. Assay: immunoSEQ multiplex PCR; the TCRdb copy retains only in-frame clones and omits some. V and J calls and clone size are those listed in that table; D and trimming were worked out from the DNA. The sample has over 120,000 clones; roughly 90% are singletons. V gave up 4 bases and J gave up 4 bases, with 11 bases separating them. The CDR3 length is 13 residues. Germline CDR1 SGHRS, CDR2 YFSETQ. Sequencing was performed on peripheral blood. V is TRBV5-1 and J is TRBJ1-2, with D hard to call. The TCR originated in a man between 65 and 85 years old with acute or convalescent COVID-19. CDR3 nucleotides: TGCGCCAGCAGCCCGACGGGGATCTATGGCTACACCTTC. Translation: CASSPTGIYGYTF.